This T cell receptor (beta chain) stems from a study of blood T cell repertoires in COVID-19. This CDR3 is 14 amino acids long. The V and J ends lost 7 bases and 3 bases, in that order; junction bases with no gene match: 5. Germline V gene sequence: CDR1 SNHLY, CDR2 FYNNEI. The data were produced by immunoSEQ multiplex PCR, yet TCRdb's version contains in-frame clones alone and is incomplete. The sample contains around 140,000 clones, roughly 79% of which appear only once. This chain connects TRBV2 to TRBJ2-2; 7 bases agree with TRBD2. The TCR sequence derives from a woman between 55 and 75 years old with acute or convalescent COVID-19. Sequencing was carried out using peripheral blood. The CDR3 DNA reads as TGTGCCAGCAATGAGCGGGGACACACCGGGGAGCTGTTTTTT. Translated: CASNERGHTGELFF.